Below are 3 T cell receptor beta chains sequenced from a single sample in a study of cytomegalovirus exposure and HLA in healthy donors. PCR was performed using 60 Vbeta and 13 Jbeta primers. This table comes from immunoSEQ multiplex PCR, and its TCRdb copy is limited to in-frame clones, with some not included. Altogether some 100,000 clones are present, about 81% being singletons, with the ten largest covering 8% to 13%. Material for sequencing was PBMCs. Receptors were obtained from a man aged 50-60 years in good health and CMV-seronegative.

This chain uses TRBV20-1 with TRBJ1-2; D not resolved. The CDR3 totals 11 residues. V was clipped by 6 bases and J by 5 bases, with 10 bases between them. CDR1 DFQATT and CDR2 SNEGSKA come from the germline V gene (reference sequence). CDR3 in amino acids: CSATTGYGYTF. In nucleotides, the CDR3 is TGCAGTGCGACAACGGGATATGGCTACACCTTC.

The rearrangement uses TRBV5-1 and TRBJ2-3; 11 positions match TRBD2. This CDR3 has 18 amino acids. CDR1 and CDR2 (germline): SGHRS, YFSETQ. V gave up 3 bases and J gave up 2 bases; unmatched junction bases: 11. The CDR3, as DNA: TGCGCCAGCAGCTCCGCATTGACTAGCGGGGCGACCACAGATACGCAGTATTTT. As protein: CASSSALTSGATTDTQYF.

V gene TRBV7-3 combines with J gene TRBJ2-2; D perhaps matches TRBD2 (6 bases). This CDR3 is built from 14 residues. Germline CDR1 and CDR2: SGHTA and FQGTGA. V lost 1 base to trimming and J lost 6 bases, with 9 bases between them. The CDR3 here is CASSLSREAGELFF. The CDR3 region has the DNA TGTGCCAGCAGCTTAAGCAGGGAGGCCGGGGAGCTGTTTTTT. Full variable domain (rest looked up from reference TRBV7-3 and TRBJ2-2): GAGVSQTPSNKVTEKGKYVELRCDPISGHTALYWYRQSLGQGPEFLIYFQGTGAADDSGLPNDRFFAVRPEGSVSTLKIQRTERGDSAVYLCASSLSREAGELFFGEGSRLTVL.